This T cell receptor (beta chain) is drawn from a study of T cells in Graves' hyperthyroidism and ophthalmopathy. Many counts were recorded for this clonotype. The antigen remains undetermined. RNA transcripts served as the template for amplifying TCR beta CDR3 regions. With the HTBI primer set, the TCR CDR3 went through a first round of RT-PCR. TCRdb processed the multiplex PCR reads anew with MiXCR; each CDR3 protein has one entry. This sample yields around 600,000 distinct CDR3 sequences, of which about 45% are seen a single time; about 7% belongs to the top ten. Based on clinical symptoms, serum thyroxine and TRAb, thyroid ultrasound and orbital computed tomography, diagnoses were reached. Study-wide findings and caveats: The model foresaw ophthalmopathy a median about 6.1 months prior to onset. Most clonotypes expanded in the thyroid (above 0.001) were also present in blood.

Germline V lookup: CDR1 SEHNR, CDR2 FQNEAQ (reference sequence). Deletions cut 1 base from V and 10 bases from J, with 14 bases between. The CDR3 is 15 residues long. V and J are TRBV7-9 and TRBJ1-6, with a possible D match to TRBD1 (6 bases). Sequencing used peripheral blood or thyroid tissue (not recorded which). The TCR comes from an adult man with Graves' disease, either hyperthyroidism or ophthalmopathy (not recorded which). For the CDR3, the DNA is TGTGCCAGCAGCTTAGTGGCAGGGGATGGATCACCCCTCCACTTT. Its protein product is CASSLVAGDGSPLHF.